This T cell receptor beta chain was recorded in a study of shared clonotypes between healthy human individuals. Regarding the study as a whole: A handful of donors showed sharing of about 4.6% of naive CD4 clonotypes.

Healthy HIV-negative adults with no recent acute infections or vaccinations were recruited as donors. Germline-derived CDR1 and CDR2 are KGHSH and LQKENI. The CDR3 is 17 residues long. V shed 2 bases and J 4 bases; nucleotides not matched to a gene: 10. On this clone: What it binds is not known.

This table comes from immunoSEQ multiplex PCR, and its TCRdb copy is limited to in-frame clones, with some not included. There are a few million clones in the sample; around 95% occur only once, and around 0.13% lies in the top ten. The specimen was naive CD4+ T cells sorted from blood. Subset specified: CD45RA+ positively selected. The chain uses TRBV18 and TRBJ2-5, with 10 bases that match TRBD2. The sequence was obtained from a man between 18 and 29 years old in good health. The CDR3 loop reads CASSPRAPSGSRETQYF. In DNA, the CDR3 is TGTGCCAGCTCACCAAGGGCGCCTAGCGGGAGTAGAGAGACCCAGTACTTC.